Below are 5 T cell receptor beta chains sequenced from a single sample in a study of T cells in localized non-small cell lung cancer (dated by TCRdb to the early 2020s). The method was the immunoSEQ multiplex PCR assay. In TCRdb, the immuneACCESS table is reduced to in-frame sequences with V and J assigned. These tables do not hold every clone; where another copy was compared, an unresolved V gene accounts for under half, and the others remain unexplained. A total of 6,400 or so clones appear in this sample, around 45% of them only once. Approximately 8.1% of the sample comes from the top ten. The sequencing used lung tumor tissue, collected before any cancer treatment. These receptors originate from a man aged 35 to 69 with stage III lung adenocarcinoma.

The chain is built from TRBV18 and TRBJ1-1; TRBD1 might be the D (6 bases). With 2 bases removed from V and 1 base from J, the gap between germline ends came to 11 bases. The CDR3 has 15 amino acids. Germline lookup yields CDR1 KGHSH and CDR2 LQKENI. CDR3 sequence reads: CASSPWDNKNTEAFF. In DNA form, the CDR3 reads TGTGCCAGCTCACCATGGGACAACAAGAACACTGAAGCTTTCTTT.

The rearrangement joins TRBV12-5 to TRBJ2-3; the match to TRBD2 covers 14 bases. This CDR3 comprises 15 residues. Germline V gene lookup returns CDR1 LGHNT and CDR2 FRNRAP. The CDR3: CASIGTSGSGDTQYF. CDR3 coding DNA: TGTGCCAGCATCGGGACTAGCGGGAGTGGAGATACGCAGTATTTT.

This clone is medium-sized (0.01 to 0.1%) by share. V and J are TRBV1 and TRBJ1-4. TRBV1 is deemed a pseudogene. The CDR3 length is 18 residues. In DNA form, the CDR3 reads TGCGCCAGCAGCCAAGGGACTGCGGAGGGGATTTATAATGAAAAACTGTTTTTT. Protein product: CASSQGTAEGIYNEKLFF.

This chain joins TRBV30 and TRBJ2-5; 11 bases are shared with TRBD2. V lost 7 bases to trimming and J lost 1 base; unmatched junction nucleotides: 5. There are 14 residues in the CDR3. The germline V gene has CDR1 GTSNPN and CDR2 SVGIG (reference sequence). Here the CDR3 reads CAYRLAGFQETQYF. CDR3 coding DNA: TGTGCCTATCGACTAGCGGGGTTCCAAGAGACCCAGTACTTC.

V gene TRBV7-4 combines with J gene TRBJ1-3, with TRBD1 identical over 9 bases. This CDR3 is 15 amino acids long. Trimming took 3 bases from V and 4 from J; bases not matched to a gene: 4. Germline CDR1 and CDR2: SGHVT and SQSDAQ. CDR3 loop: CASSLGQGAGNTIYF. In DNA, the CDR3 is TGTGCCAGCAGCTTGGGACAGGGAGCGGGAAACACCATATATTTT.